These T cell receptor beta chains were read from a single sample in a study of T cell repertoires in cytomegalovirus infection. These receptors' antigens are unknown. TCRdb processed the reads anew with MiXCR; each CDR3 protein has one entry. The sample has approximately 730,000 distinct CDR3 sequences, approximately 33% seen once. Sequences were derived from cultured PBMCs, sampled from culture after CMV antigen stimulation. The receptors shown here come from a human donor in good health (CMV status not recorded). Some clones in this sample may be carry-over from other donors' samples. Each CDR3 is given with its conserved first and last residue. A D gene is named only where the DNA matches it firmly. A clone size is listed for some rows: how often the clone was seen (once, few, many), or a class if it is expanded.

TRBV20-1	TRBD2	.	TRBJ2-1	CSASPNAGGYYNEQFF	TGCAGTGCTAGCCCAAACGCGGGAGGGTACTACAATGAGCAGTTCTTC
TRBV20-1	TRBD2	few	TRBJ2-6	CSAHLPGLVLAGANVLTF	TGCAGTGCCCATCTTCCGGGACTAGTGTTGGCTGGGGCCAACGTCCTGACTTTC
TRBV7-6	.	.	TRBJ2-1	CASSWGLGDHEQFF	TGTGCCAGCAGTTGGGGTCTTGGGGACCATGAGCAGTTCTTC
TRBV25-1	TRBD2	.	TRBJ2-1	CASSETLAGGRNEQFF	TGTGCCAGCAGTGAAACCCTGGCGGGGGGTCGCAATGAGCAGTTCTTC
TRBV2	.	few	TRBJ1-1	CASSRGSHTEAFF	TGTGCCAGCAGTAGGGGGTCCCACACTGAAGCTTTCTTT
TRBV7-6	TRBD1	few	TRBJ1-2	CASSDTGTGVLNYGYTF	TGTGCCAGCAGCGATACAGGGACAGGCGTTCTTAACTATGGCTACACCTTC
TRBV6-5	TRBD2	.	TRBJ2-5	CASSYSPGAEAGRKYF	TGTGCCAGCAGTTACTCCCCTGGGGCGGAAGCGGGGCGAAAGTACTTC
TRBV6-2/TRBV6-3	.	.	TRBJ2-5	CASSYGMNSKETQYF	TGTGCCAGCAGTTACGGAATGAATTCCAAAGAGACCCAGTACTTC
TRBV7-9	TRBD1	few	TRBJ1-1	CASTEWDRVGTEAFF	TGTGCCAGCACTGAATGGGACAGGGTGGGCACTGAAGCTTTCTTT
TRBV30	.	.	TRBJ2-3	CAWRDASTYTQYF	TGTGCCTGGAGAGATGCCTCCACCTATACGCAGTATTTT
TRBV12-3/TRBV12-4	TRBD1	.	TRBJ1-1	CASSLSGQVNGNTEAFF	TGTGCCAGCAGTTTAAGTGGACAGGTGAATGGGAACACTGAAGCTTTCTTT
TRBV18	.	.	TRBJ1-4	CASSPFGHEKLFF	TGTGCCAGCTCCCCGTTCGGCCATGAAAAACTGTTTTTT
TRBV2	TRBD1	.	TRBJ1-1	CASSVSGGATEAFF	TGTGCCAGCAGTGTCTCAGGGGGAGCCACTGAAGCTTTCTTT
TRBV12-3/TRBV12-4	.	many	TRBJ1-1	CASSLWGTEAFF	TGTGCCAGCAGCTTATGGGGCACTGAAGCTTTCTTT
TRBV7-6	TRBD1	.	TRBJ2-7	CASTPGTVDYEQYF	TGTGCCAGCACTCCCGGGACAGTAGACTACGAGCAGTACTTC
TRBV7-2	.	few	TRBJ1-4	CASSKAGHLLFF	TGTGCCAGCAGCAAAGCGGGACATTTACTGTTTTTT
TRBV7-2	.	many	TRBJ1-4	CASSLQVVRVGLEKLFF	TGTGCCAGCAGCTTACAAGTAGTCAGGGTCGGTCTTGAAAAACTGTTTTTT
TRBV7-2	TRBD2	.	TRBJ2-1	CASIVRTSGVNEQFF	TGTGCCAGCATCGTTAGGACTAGCGGGGTAAATGAGCAGTTCTTC
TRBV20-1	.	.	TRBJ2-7	CSASRTRYATSYEQYF	TGCAGTGCTAGTAGGACTCGGTACGCTACCTCCTACGAGCAGTACTTC
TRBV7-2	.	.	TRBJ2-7	CASSPVSYEQYF	TGTGCCAGCAGCCCCGTATCCTACGAGCAGTACTTC
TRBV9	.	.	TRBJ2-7	CASSDRTGREQYF	TGTGCCAGCAGCGACAGGACCGGCCGCGAGCAGTACTTC
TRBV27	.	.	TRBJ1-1	CASSLSGVFTEAFF	TGTGCCAGCAGTTTATCGGGGGTATTCACTGAAGCTTTCTTT
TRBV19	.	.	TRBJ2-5	CASSPRGNGGRETQYF	TGTGCCAGTAGCCCTAGAGGGAATGGGGGACGAGAGACCCAGTACTTC
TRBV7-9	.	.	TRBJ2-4	CASSLVAGAKNIQYF	TGTGCCAGCAGCTTAGTAGCCGGGGCCAAAAACATTCAGTACTTC
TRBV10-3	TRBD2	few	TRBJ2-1	CAIRGAGPPGDEQFF	TGTGCCATCAGAGGAGCGGGGCCCCCCGGGGATGAGCAGTTCTTC
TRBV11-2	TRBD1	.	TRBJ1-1	CASSSSGGFTEAFF	TGTGCCAGCAGCTCTTCAGGGGGCTTCACTGAAGCTTTCTTT
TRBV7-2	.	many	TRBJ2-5	CASSTLTRQETQYF	TGTGCCAGCAGCACCCTGACTAGGCAAGAGACCCAGTACTTC
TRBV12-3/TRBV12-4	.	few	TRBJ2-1	CASRGEGRSRNEQFF	TGTGCCAGCAGGGGAGAGGGACGCTCAAGGAATGAGCAGTTCTTC
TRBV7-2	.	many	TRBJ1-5	CASSGSPNQPQHF	TGTGCCAGCAGCGGCAGTCCAAATCAGCCCCAGCATTTT
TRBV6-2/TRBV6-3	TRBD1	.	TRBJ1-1	CASSPMTGGTTEAFF	TGTGCCAGCAGTCCAATGACAGGGGGCACAACAGAAGCTTTCTTT
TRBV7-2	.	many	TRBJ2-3	CASSLVGGPGDTQYF	TGTGCCAGCAGCTTAGTGGGCGGGCCTGGAGATACGCAGTATTTT
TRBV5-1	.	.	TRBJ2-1	CASSSPDSTRHNEQFF	TGCGCCAGCAGCTCGCCTGACTCCACCCGCCACAATGAGCAGTTCTTC
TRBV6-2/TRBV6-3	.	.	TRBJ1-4	CASSQIGQREKLFF	TGTGCCAGCAGCCAGATCGGACAGCGTGAAAAACTGTTTTTT
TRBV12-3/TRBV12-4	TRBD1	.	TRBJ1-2	CASTRQGLGTYTF	TGTGCCAGCACCCGACAGGGATTAGGGACCTACACCTTC
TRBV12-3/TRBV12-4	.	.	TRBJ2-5	CASSGSETQYF	TGTGCCAGCAGCGGTTCAGAGACCCAGTACTTC
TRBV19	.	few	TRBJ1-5	CASSPGGVYQPQHF	TGTGCCAGTAGTCCCGGTGGGGTTTATCAGCCCCAGCATTTT
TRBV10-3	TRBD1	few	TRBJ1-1	CAITPTGEPEAFF	TGTGCCATCACCCCGACAGGGGAGCCTGAAGCTTTCTTT
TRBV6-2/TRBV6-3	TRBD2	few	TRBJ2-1	CASRASGDNEQFF	TGTGCCAGCAGGGCTAGCGGAGACAATGAGCAGTTCTTC
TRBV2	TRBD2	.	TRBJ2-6	CASRGGGTEMRGANVLTF	TGTGCCAGCAGGGGGGGGGGGACGGAGATGAGAGGGGCCAACGTCCTGACTTTC
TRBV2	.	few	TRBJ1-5	CASRPLNQPQHF	TGTGCCAGCAGACCCCTGAATCAGCCCCAGCATTTT
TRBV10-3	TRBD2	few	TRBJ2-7	CAIGPIAGITYEQYF	TGTGCCATCGGGCCTATAGCGGGAATCACCTACGAGCAGTACTTC
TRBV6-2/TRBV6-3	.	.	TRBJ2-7	CASSPIGPYEQYF	TGTGCCAGCAGCCCCATAGGGCCCTACGAGCAGTACTTC
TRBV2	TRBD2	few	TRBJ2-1	CASSGSPGGGNEQFF	TGTGCCAGCAGTGGTAGTCCGGGGGGGGGAAATGAGCAGTTCTTC
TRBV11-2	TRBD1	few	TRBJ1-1	CAVRDSGTEAFF	TGTGCCGTCCGGGACAGCGGAACTGAAGCTTTCTTT
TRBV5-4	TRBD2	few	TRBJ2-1	CASSRGLAGEGYNEQFF	TGTGCCAGCAGCCGGGGACTAGCGGGAGAAGGGTACAATGAGCAGTTCTTC
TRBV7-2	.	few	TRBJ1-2	CASSLGVNPYGYTF	TGTGCCAGCAGCTTAGGGGTAAACCCCTATGGCTACACCTTC
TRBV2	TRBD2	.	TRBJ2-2	CVSGGNTGELFF	TGTGTTAGCGGGGGGAACACCGGGGAGCTGTTTTTT
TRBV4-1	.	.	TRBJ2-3	CASSQLGFNTDTQYF	TGCGCCAGCAGCCAACTAGGGTTTAACACAGATACGCAGTATTTT
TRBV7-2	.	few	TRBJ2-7	CASSPGRGTYEQYF	TGTGCCAGCAGCCCAGGACGGGGGACCTACGAGCAGTACTTC
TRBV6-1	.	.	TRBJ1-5	CASSPSLGPSLGQPQHF	TGTGCCAGCAGTCCATCCTTGGGCCCGAGCCTTGGTCAGCCCCAGCATTTT
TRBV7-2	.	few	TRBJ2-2	CASSLLTGELFF	TGTGCCAGCAGCTTACTCACCGGGGAGCTGTTTTTT
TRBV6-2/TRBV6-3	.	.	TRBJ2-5	CASRPGRPRETQYF	TGTGCCAGCAGGCCGGGACGGCCCCGAGAGACCCAGTACTTC
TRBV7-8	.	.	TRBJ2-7	CASSLARDDEQYF	TGTGCCAGCAGCTTAGCGCGGGACGACGAGCAGTACTTC